This T cell receptor beta chain came from a study of blood T cells in healthy people across ages. Germline V CDR1 and CDR2: LGHNA, YSLEER. The CDR3 has 17 amino acids. V dropped 2 bases and J dropped 4; count of bases not matched to a gene: 13. Study conclusions and caveats: Per million T cells, TCR beta diversity dropped roughly linearly as age increased.

The authors ran a second PCR of about 6 to 11 cycles using a sample-barcoded 5' primer and a J-beta primer mix. TCRdb re-derived calls from the 5' RACE reads in MiXCR, one entry per CDR3 protein. The sample holds about 1.8 million distinct CDR3 sequences; around half are singletons and the top ten take over 2%. As to this clonotype: Its antigen is unknown.

The receptor was derived from a woman in her forties in good health. V is TRBV4-3 and J is TRBJ2-7; TRBD1 matches 8 bases. Input material: blood. Written as DNA, the CDR3 is TGCGCCAGCAGCCAACAAGGACAGGGAAGTGGGGGTTACGAGCAGTACTTC. It is translated as CASSQQGQGSGGYEQYF.